The clone carrying this T cell receptor beta chain has a handful of counts. The record originates from a study of beta chain features in type 1 diabetes. Study as a whole: The patients were much like the healthy donors in age, gender and cell yields.

CDR1 is SEHNR, CDR2 FQNEAQ, per germline (reference sequence). The length of the CDR3 is 15 residues. V was clipped by 3 bases and J by 0 bases, with 11 bases between them. Sequenced material consisted of expressed TCRB transcripts (all of the isolated RNA was reverse transcribed). Some clones are missing from TCRdb's copy, which holds only in-frame ones; the method was immunoSEQ multiplex PCR. The data contain hundreds of thousands of clones, approximately 12% of them singletons. The TCR was taken from a man between 18 and 35 years old in good health. The chain employs TRBV7-9 and TRBJ1-1; D is possibly TRBD1 (5 bases). Input material: naive CD4+ T cells from blood. The CDR3 DNA reads TGTGCCAGCAGCTTCCCGACAGCCTTGAACACTGAAGCTTTCTTT. Protein product: CASSFPTALNTEAFF.